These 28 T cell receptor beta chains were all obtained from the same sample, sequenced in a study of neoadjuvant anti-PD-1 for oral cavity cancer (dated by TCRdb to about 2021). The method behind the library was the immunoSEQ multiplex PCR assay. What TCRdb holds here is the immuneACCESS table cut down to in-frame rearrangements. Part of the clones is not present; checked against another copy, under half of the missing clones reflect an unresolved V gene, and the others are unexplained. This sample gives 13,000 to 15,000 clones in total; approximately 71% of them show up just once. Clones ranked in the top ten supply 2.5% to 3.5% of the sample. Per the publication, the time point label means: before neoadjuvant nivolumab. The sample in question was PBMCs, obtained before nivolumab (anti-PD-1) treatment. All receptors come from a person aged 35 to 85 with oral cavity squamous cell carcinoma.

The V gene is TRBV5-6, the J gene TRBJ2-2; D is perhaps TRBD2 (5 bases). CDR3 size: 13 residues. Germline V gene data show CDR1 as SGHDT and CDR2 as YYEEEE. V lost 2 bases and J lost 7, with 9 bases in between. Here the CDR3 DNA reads TGTGCCAGCAGCTTAGGAGGTGGCGGGGAGCTGTTTTTT. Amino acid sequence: CASSLGGGGELFF.

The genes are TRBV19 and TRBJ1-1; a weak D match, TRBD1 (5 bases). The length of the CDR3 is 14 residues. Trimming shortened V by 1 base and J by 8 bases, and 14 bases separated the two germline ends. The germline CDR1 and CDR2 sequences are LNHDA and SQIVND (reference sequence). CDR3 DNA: TGTGCCAGTAGTATAGTTTCGGGGCCCGCGGAAGCTTTCTTT. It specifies CASSIVSGPAEAFF.

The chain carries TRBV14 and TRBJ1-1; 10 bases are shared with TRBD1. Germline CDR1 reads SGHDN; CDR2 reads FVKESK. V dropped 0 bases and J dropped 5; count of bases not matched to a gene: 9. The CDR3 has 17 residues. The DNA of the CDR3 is TGTGCCAGCAGCCAAGATATGTGGGGGACAGGGGAGACTGAAGCTTTCTTT. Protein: CASSQDMWGTGETEAFF.

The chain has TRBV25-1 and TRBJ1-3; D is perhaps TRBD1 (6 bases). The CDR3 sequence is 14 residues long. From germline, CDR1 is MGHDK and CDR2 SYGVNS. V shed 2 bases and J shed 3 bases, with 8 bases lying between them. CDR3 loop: CASSEGDIGNTIYF. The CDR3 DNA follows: TGTGCCAGCAGTGAAGGGGACATTGGAAACACCATATATTTT.

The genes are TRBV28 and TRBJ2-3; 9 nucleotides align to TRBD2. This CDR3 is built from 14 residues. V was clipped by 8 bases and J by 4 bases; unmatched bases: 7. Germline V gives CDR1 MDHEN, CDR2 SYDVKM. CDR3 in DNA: TGTGCCAGCTTGGAAGGCGGGAGGGCAGATACGCAGTATTTT. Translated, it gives CASLEGGRADTQYF.

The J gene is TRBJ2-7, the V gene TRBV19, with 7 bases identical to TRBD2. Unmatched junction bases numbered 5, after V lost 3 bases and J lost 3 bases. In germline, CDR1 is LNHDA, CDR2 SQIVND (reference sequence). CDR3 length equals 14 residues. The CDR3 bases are TGTGCCAGTAGTATTCCTGGGAGGGTCTACGAGCAGTACTTC. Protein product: CASSIPGRVYEQYF.

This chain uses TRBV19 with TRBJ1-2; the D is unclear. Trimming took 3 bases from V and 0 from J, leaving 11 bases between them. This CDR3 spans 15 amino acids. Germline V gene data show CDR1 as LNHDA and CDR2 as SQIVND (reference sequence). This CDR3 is CASSIEINPNYGYTF. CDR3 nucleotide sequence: TGTGCCAGTAGTATTGAAATAAACCCTAACTATGGCTACACCTTC.

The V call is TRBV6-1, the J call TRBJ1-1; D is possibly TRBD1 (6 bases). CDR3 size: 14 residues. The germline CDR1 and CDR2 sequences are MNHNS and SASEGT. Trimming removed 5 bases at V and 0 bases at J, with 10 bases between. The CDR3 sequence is CASSLGQMNTEAFF. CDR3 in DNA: TGTGCCAGCAGTCTCGGACAGATGAACACTGAAGCTTTCTTT.

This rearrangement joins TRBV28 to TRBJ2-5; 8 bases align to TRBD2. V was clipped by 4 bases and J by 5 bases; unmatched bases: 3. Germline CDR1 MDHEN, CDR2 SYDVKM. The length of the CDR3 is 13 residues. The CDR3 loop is CASSSRGGETQYF. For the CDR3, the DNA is TGTGCCAGCAGTTCCCGGGGGGGGGAGACCCAGTACTTC.

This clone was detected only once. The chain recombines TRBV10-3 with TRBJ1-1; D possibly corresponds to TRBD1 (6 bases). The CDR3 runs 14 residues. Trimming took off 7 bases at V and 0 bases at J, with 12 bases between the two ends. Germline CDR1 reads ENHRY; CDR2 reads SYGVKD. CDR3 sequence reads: CAITGGLMNTEAFF. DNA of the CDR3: TGTGCCATCACGGGGGGCTTAATGAACACTGAAGCTTTCTTT.

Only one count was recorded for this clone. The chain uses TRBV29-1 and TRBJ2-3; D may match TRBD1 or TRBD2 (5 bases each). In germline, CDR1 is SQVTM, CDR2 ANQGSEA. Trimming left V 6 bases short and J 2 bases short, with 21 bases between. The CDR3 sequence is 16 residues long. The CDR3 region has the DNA TGCAGCGTCCGATTGAGGGGCCCCCCTCTCACAGATACGCAGTATTTT. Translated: CSVRLRGPPLTDTQYF.

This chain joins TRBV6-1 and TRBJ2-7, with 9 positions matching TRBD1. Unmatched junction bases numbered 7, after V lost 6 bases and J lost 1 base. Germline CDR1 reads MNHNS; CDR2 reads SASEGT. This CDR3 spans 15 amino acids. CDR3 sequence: CASSRGTGRSYEQYF. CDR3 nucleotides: TGTGCCAGCAGCAGAGGGACAGGGCGGTCCTACGAGCAGTACTTC.

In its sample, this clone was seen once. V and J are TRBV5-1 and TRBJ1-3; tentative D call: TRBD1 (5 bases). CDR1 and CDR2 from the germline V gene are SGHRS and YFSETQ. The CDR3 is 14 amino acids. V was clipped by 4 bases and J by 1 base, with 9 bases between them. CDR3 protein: CASSTGGSGNTIYF. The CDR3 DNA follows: TGCGCCAGCAGCACCGGGGGGTCTGGAAACACCATATATTTT.

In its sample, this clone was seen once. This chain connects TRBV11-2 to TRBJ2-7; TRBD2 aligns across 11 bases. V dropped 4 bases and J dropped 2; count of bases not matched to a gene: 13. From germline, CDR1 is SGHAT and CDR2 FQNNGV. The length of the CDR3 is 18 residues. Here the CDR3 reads CASSYLHSTSGVPYEQYF. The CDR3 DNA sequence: TGTGCCAGCAGCTACCTACATTCGACTAGCGGGGTCCCCTACGAGCAGTACTTC.

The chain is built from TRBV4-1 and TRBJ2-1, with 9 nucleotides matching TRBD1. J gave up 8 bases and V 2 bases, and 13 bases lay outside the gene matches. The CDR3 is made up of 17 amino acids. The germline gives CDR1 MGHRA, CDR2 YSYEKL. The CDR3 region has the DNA TGCGCCAGCAGCCAACGTGGTTTCCGGGACAGGGCGGATGAGCAGTTCTTC. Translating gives CASSQRGFRDRADEQFF.

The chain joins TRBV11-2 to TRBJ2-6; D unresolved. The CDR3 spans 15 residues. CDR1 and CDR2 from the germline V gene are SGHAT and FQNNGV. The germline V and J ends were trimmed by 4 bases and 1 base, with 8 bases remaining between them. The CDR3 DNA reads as TGTGCCAGCAGCTCACAGTGGTCTGGGGCCAACGTCCTGACTTTC. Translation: CASSSQWSGANVLTF.

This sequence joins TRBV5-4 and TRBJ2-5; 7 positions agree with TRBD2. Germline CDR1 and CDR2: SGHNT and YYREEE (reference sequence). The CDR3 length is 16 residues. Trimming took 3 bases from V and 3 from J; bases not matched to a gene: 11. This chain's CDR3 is CASSSVQRGDKETQYF. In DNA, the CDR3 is TGTGCCAGCAGCTCGGTCCAGCGGGGAGATAAAGAGACCCAGTACTTC.

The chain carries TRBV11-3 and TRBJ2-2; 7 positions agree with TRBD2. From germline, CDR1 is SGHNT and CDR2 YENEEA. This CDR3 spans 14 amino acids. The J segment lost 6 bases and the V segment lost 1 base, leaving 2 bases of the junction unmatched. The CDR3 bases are TGTGCCAGCAGCTTAGGGGAGGGCGCCGGGGAGCTGTTTTTT. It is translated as CASSLGEGAGELFF.

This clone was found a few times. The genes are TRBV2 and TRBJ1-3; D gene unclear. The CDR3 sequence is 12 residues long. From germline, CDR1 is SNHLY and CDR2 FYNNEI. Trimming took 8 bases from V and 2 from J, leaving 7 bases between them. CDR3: CASAAAGNTIYF. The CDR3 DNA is TGTGCCAGCGCGGCTGCTGGAAACACCATATATTTT.

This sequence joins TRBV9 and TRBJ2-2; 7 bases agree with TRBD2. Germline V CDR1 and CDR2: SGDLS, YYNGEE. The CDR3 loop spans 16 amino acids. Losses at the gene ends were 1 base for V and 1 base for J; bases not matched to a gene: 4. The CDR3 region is CASSVSASGNTGELFF. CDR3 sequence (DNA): TGTGCCAGCAGCGTATCGGCTAGCGGGAACACCGGGGAGCTGTTTTTT.

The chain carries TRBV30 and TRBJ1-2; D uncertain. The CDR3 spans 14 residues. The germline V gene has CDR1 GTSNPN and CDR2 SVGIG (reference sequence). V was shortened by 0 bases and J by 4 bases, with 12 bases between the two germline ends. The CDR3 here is CAWSVGGQGYGYTF. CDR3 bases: TGTGCCTGGAGTGTAGGCGGCCAAGGCTATGGCTACACCTTC.

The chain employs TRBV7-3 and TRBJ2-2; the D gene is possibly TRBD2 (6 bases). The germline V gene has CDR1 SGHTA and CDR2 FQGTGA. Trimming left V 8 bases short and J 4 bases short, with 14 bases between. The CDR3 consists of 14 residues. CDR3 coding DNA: TGTGCCAGCGGGGCGGGACCACTCACCGGGGAGCTGTTTTTT. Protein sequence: CASGAGPLTGELFF.

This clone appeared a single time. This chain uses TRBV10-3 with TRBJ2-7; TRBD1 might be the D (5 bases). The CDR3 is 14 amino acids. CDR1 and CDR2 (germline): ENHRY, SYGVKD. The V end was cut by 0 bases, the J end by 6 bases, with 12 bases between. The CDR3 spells CAISESRTPGEQYF. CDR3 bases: TGTGCCATCAGTGAGTCGAGGACACCCGGCGAGCAGTACTTC.

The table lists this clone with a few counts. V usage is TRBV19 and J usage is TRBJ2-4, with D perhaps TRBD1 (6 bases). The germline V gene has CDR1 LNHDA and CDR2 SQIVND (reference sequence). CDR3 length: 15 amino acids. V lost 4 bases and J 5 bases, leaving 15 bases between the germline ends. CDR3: CASSKGVGPQNIQYF. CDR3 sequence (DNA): TGTGCCAGTAGTAAGGGGGTCGGGCCGCAAAACATTCAGTACTTC.

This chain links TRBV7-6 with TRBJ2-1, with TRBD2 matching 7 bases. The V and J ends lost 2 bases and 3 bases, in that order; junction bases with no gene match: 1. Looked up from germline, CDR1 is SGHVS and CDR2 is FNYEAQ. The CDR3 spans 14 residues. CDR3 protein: CASSLSGDYNEQFF. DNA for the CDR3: TGTGCCAGCAGCTTAAGCGGGGACTACAATGAGCAGTTCTTC. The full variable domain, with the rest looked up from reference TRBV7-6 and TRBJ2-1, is GAGVSQSPRYKVTKRGQDVALRCDPISGHVSLYWYRQALGQGPEFLTYFNYEAQQDKSGLPNDRFSAERPEGSISTLTIQRTEQRDSAMYRCASSLSGDYNEQFFGPGTRLTVL.

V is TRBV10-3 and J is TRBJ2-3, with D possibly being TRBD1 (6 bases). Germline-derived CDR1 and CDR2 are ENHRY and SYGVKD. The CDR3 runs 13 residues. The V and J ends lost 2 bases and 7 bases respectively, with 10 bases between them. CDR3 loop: CAISEQGINTQYF. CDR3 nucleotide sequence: TGTGCCATCAGTGAGCAGGGGATTAATACGCAGTATTTT.

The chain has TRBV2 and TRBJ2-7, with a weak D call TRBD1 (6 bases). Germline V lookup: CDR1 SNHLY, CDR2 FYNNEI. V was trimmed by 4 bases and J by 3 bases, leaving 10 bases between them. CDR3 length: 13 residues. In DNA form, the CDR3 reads TGTGCCAGCAGTGGGACAGTCTACTACGAGCAGTACTTC. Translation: CASSGTVYYEQYF.

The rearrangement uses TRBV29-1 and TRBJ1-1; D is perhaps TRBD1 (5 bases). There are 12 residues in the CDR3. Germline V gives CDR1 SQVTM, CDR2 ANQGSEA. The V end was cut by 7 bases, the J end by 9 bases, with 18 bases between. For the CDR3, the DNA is TGCAGCGCACAGGAAGGTCCGGGGAAAGCTTTCTTT. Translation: CSAQEGPGKAFF.